The T cell receptor (beta chain) under discussion was sequenced for a study of T cell repertoires in cytomegalovirus infection. In the case of this clonotype: Its specificity is not known.

TCRdb reanalysed the reads using MiXCR and keeps one entry per CDR3 protein. The data contain about 310,000 distinct CDR3 sequences, roughly 25% of them singletons. The ends lost 6 bases at V and 5 bases at J; junction bases unmatched: 8. Germline V gene lookup returns CDR1 MDHEN and CDR2 SYDVKM. This CDR3 spans 15 amino acids. Sample: cultured PBMCs, taken from culture after CMV antigen stimulation. The J gene is TRBJ2-7, the V gene TRBV28, with 12 positions matching TRBD1. This clonotype was sampled from a human donor in good health (CMV status not recorded). Some clones in this sample may be carry-over from other donors' samples. The CDR3 protein is CASSSPGTGGHEQYF. The DNA of the CDR3 is TGTGCCAGCAGCTCCCCTGGGACAGGGGGCCACGAGCAGTACTTC.